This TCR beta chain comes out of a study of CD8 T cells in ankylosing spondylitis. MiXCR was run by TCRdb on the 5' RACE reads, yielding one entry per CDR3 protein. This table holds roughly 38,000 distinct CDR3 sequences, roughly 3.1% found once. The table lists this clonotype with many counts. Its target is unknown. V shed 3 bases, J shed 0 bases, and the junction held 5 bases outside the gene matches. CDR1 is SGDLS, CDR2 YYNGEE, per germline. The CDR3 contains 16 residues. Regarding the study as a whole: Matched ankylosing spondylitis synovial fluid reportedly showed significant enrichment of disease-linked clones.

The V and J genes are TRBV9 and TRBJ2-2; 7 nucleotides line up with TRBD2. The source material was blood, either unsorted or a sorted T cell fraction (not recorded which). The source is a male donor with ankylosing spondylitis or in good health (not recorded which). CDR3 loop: CASSARDYTNTGELFF. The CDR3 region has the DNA TGTGCCAGCAGCGCCCGGGACTACACGAACACCGGGGAGCTGTTTTTT.